This TCR beta chain was recorded in a study of cytomegalovirus exposure and HLA in healthy donors. The PCR made use of 60 Vbeta and 13 Jbeta primers. Method: immunoSEQ multiplex PCR; TCRdb's copy keeps in-frame clones and lacks some. The repertoire holds under 55,000 clones, with over 70% as singletons. This clone was picked up one time. Antigen specificity is unknown. The ends were cut back, 0 bases at V and 1 base at J, with 9 bases in the middle. The CDR3 has 15 residues. Germline V CDR1 and CDR2: ENHRY, SYGVKD. General study findings and limits: A few CMV-associated chains proved CMV antigen-specific in vitro. Of the V segments, some could not be distinguished, including TRBV6-2 and TRBV6-3, and were excluded. One variant, a missense change in DCLRE1C, was linked in a later analysis to TCR beta V- and J-gene trimming.

The chain combines TRBV10-3 with TRBJ1-1; D not certain. Material for sequencing was PBMCs. The clonotype comes from a man aged 18 to 30 in good health and CMV-seronegative. The CDR3 bases are TGTGCCATCAGTGAGTCGGCCCGGGGGAACACTGAAGCTTTCTTT. Protein product: CAISESARGNTEAFF.